This TCR beta chain came from a study of immune characterization of retroperitoneal liposarcoma. TCRdb ran MiXCR on the PCR reads and lists one entry per CDR3 protein. The data contain under 3,500 distinct CDR3 sequences, around 30% of them singletons. The CDR3 totals 15 residues. Trimming removed 1 base at V and 13 bases at J, with 20 bases between. Germline V CDR1 and CDR2: MNHNS, SASEGT. The chain uses TRBV6-1 and TRBJ2-1; weak D call: TRBD2 (5 bases). The sequenced sample consisted of tumor tissue. This TCR was recovered from a female donor with retroperitoneal liposarcoma. The CDR3 loop is CASSEEGVLQETQFF. CDR3 DNA: TGTGCCAGCAGTGAAGAGGGAGTGCTGCAAGAGACCCAGTTCTTC.